This T cell receptor beta chain was profiled in a study of shared clonotypes between healthy human individuals. Across the study: Ranging from 18 to 49 in age, donors were two women and a few men.

J gave up 0 bases and V 1 base, and 14 bases lay outside the gene matches. CDR3 size: 20 residues. CDR1 MNHEY and CDR2 SMNVEV come from the germline V gene (reference sequence). In the naive CD8 group, cells lacked CD45RO and were positively selected for CCR7, so terminally differentiated effector memory CD45RA+ cells were left out. Profiling relied on immunoSEQ multiplex PCR, and the TCRdb table lists in-frame clones only, not all of them. The sample has some 2.1 million clones; around 93% are singletons. Sequenced input: naive CD8+ T cells from PBMCs. The clonotype originates from a man younger than 35 in good health. Some clones in this sample may be carry-over from other donors' samples. This chain joins TRBV27 and TRBJ2-3; 9 positions match TRBD2. CDR3 sequence reads: CASSLLALAGVETSTDTQYF. The CDR3 DNA reads as TGTGCCAGCAGTTTATTGGCACTAGCGGGCGTAGAGACTAGCACAGATACGCAGTATTTT.